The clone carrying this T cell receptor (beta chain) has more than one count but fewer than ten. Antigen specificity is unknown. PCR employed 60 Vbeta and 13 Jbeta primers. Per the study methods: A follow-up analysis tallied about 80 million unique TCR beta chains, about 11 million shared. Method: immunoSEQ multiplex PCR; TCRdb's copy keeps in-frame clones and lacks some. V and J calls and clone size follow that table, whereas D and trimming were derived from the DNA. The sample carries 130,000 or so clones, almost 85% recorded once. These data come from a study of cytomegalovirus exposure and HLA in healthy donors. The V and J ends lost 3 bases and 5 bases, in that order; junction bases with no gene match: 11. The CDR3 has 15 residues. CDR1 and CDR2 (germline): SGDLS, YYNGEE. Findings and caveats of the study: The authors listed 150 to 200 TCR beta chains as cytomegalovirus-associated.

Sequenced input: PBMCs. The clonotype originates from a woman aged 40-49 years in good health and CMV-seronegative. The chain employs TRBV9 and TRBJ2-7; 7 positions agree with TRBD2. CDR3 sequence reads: CASSAVSRTSDEQYF. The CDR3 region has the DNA TGTGCCAGCAGCGCGGTTTCCCGAACTAGCGACGAGCAGTACTTC.